The present T cell receptor beta chain was sequenced within a study of vaccination and CD4 T cells after COVID-19. Across the study: SARS-CoV-2, HCoV-NL63, HCoV-OC43 and HCoV-229E supplied the overlapping spike peptides used to stimulate cells.

The count of this clonotype is one. What it binds is unknown. This CDR3 has 14 amino acids. V trimming: 1 base; J trimming: 7 bases; junction bases outside the gene matches: 6. CDR1 is DFQATT, CDR2 SNEGSKA, per germline (reference sequence). Researchers used the Oncomine TCR Beta short-read assay to sequence DNA from cultured CD4+ T cells. Genomic DNA extraction was carried out from cultured CD4+ T cells. TCRdb re-called the PCR reads with MiXCR, one entry per CDR3 protein. The data hold around 11,000 distinct CDR3 sequences, with approximately 39% observed a single time. Documented treatment: 10-day PBMC culture with coronavirus spike peptide pools or control peptides (ViraFEST assay). The unexposed donor gave CD4+ T cells before the COVID-19 pandemic (2011-2018). Peptide pools at about 9.7 ug/ml, together with 7.5 to 10 IU/ml IL-2, were added to cultures of roughly 2 million PBMCs per well.

The material sequenced was CD4+ T cells from blood, cultured in vitro. The chain combines TRBV20-1 with TRBJ2-1, with 8 bases fitting TRBD2. This receptor was taken from a human donor in good health. As DNA, the CDR3 is TGCAGTGCTAGAGCGGGAGGGCCGGAAAATGAGCAGTTCTTC. Translating gives CSARAGGPENEQFF.